This T cell receptor beta chain was sequenced in a study of neoadjuvant anti-PD-1 for oral cavity cancer. The overall study: Patients without progression received a fourth nivolumab dose around day 43, then surgical resection on days 50-56.

Patients had newly diagnosed, untreated stage II-IVA oral cavity squamous cell carcinoma. These oral cavity squamous cell carcinomas were HPV-negative and locally advanced. Blood cells were analyzed directly, without culture or expansion. Assay used: immunoSEQ multiplex PCR; TCRdb lists only in-frame clones, some missing. Altogether about 79,000 clones are present, over 70% being singletons, with the ten largest covering about 3.4%. CDR3 size: 11 residues. With V trimmed by 7 bases and J by 5 bases, 2 bases remained unmatched. Germline values: CDR1 DFQATT, CDR2 SNEGSKA (reference sequence). Sequences were derived from PBMCs, sampled before nivolumab (anti-PD-1) treatment. The rearrangement links TRBV20-1 to TRBJ1-2; 9 nucleotides match TRBD1. This TCR was recovered from a person aged 35 to 85 with oral cavity squamous cell carcinoma. CDR3 nucleotide sequence: TGCAGTGGGGACAGGGATTATGGCTACACCTTC. It is translated as CSGDRDYGYTF.